The 13 T cell receptor beta chains below were found in one sample sequenced in a study of T cell responses to AZD1222 COVID-19 vaccine. Sequenced by immunoSEQ multiplex PCR; TCRdb stores in-frame clones only, minus some. This table holds approximately 170,000 clones, approximately 90% found once. Sequencing used peripheral blood, obtained on day 0 of AZD1222 vaccination. The receptors come from an adult in good health.

V and J are TRBV29-1 and TRBJ1-1; 7 positions match TRBD1. J gave up 2 bases and V 6 bases, and 9 bases lay outside the gene matches. This CDR3 region has 14 residues. Germline V gene lookup returns CDR1 SQVTM and CDR2 ANQGSEA. CDR3 region: CSVRGRLGNTEAFF. The DNA for the CDR3 is TGCAGCGTGAGGGGGCGCTTGGGTAACACTGAAGCTTTCTTT. The full variable domain, its missing parts supplied by reference TRBV29-1 and TRBJ1-1, is SAVISQKPSRDICQRGTSLTIQCQVDSQVTMMFWYRQQPGQSLTLIATANQGSEATYESGFVIDKFPISRPNLTFSTLTVSNMSPEDSSIYLCSVRGRLGNTEAFFGQGTRLTVV.

This clone was seen once. Other DNA sequences of this sample code for an identical CDR3. The CDR3 here is CASGLGLATYEQYV. The CDR3 DNA follows: TGTGCCAGCGGGCTGGGACTAGCGACCTACGAGCAGTACGTC. The chain joins TRBV6-4 to TRBJ2-7; TRBD2 matches 10 bases. There are 14 residues in the CDR3. Germline CDR1 and CDR2: MRHNA and SNTAGT. Trimming cost V 8 bases and J 2 bases; bases outside gene matches: 6.

This chain links TRBV7-8 with TRBJ1-6, with 8 positions matching TRBD1. The CDR3 totals 17 residues. The V gene's germline CDR1 is SGHVS and CDR2 FQNEAQ. V lost 2 bases, J lost 6 bases, and 9 bases stayed unmatched. In nucleotides, the CDR3 is TGTGCCAGCAGCTTACCGCAGGGGGCAGTTCGTAATTCACCCCTCCACTTT. Translation: CASSLPQGAVRNSPLHF.

V is TRBV29-1 and J is TRBJ2-3; 7 nucleotides agree with TRBD2. CDR1 SQVTM and CDR2 ANQGSEA come from the germline V gene. Germline trimming cut 4 bases from V and 2 bases from J; bases unmatched to any gene: 9. This CDR3 is 15 amino acids long. The DNA of the CDR3 is TGCAGCGTTGTTCTGTCTAGCGGACCCACAGATACGCAGTATTTT. It encodes CSVVLSSGPTDTQYF.

The J gene is TRBJ1-2, the V gene TRBV6-5; D is perhaps TRBD1 (5 bases). The CDR3 sequence is 16 residues long. The germline CDR1 and CDR2 sequences are MNHEY and SVGAGI. Trimming removed 0 bases at V and 1 base at J, with 12 bases between. The CDR3, as DNA: TGTGCCAGCAGTTACTCCACAGGAACTATTAACTATGGCTACACCTTC. Amino acid sequence: CASSYSTGTINYGYTF.

The V and J genes are TRBV12-3 or TRBV12-4 and TRBJ1-5; a possible D gene is TRBD1 (5 bases). The length of the CDR3 is 13 residues. Trimming pared 3 bases from V and 3 bases from J, leaving 6 bases between. The CDR3 sequence: CASSLTDNQPQHF. CDR3 in DNA: TGTGCCAGCAGTTTGACAGACAATCAGCCCCAGCATTTT.

The V gene is TRBV6-5, the J gene TRBJ2-7, with D possibly being TRBD1 (7 bases). This CDR3 region has 12 residues. Germline CDR1 reads MNHEY; CDR2 reads SVGAGI. Trimming took off 8 bases at V and 6 bases at J, with 14 bases between the two ends. The CDR3 nucleotides are TGTGCCAGCTCCGTCCAGGGGGGCGAGCAGTACGTC. It translates to CASSVQGGEQYV.

The chain carries TRBV9 and TRBJ2-1, with D tentatively TRBD1 (5 bases). With 2 bases removed from V and 3 bases from J, the gap between germline ends came to 9 bases. Germline values: CDR1 SGDLS, CDR2 YYNGEE. This CDR3 region has 14 residues. CDR3 region: CASSVGQGYNEQFF. In nucleotides, the CDR3 is TGTGCCAGCAGCGTGGGGCAGGGCTACAATGAGCAGTTCTTC.

The chain couples TRBV27 to TRBJ2-5, with 7 bases that match TRBD1. The germline CDR1 and CDR2 sequences are MNHEY and SMNVEV (reference sequence). The CDR3 consists of 13 residues. The V and J ends lost 5 bases and 5 bases, in that order; junction bases with no gene match: 5. The CDR3 region is CASSTGVGETQYF. The CDR3 DNA follows: TGTGCCAGCAGTACAGGGGTGGGGGAGACCCAGTACTTC.

The chain is built from TRBV7-6 and TRBJ1-4, with no clear D. CDR3 size: 15 residues. V lost 5 bases and J lost 5, with 15 bases in between. Germline lookup yields CDR1 SGHVS and CDR2 FNYEAQ. CDR3 in amino acids: CASSLTEGRNEKLFF. The CDR3 DNA reads TGTGCCAGCAGCCTCACGGAAGGTCGGAATGAAAAACTGTTTTTT.

This chain joins TRBV19 and TRBJ2-2; D not certain. Germline V gene sequence: CDR1 LNHDA, CDR2 SQIVND (reference sequence). This CDR3 is 15 amino acids long. V shed 6 bases and J shed 1 base, with 12 bases lying between them. CDR3 in amino acids: CASSAPVENTGELFF. The CDR3 DNA is TGTGCCAGTAGCGCCCCAGTTGAGAACACCGGGGAGCTGTTTTTT.

The rearrangement links TRBV4-1 to TRBJ1-1; tentative D call: TRBD1 (6 bases). Germline V gene data show CDR1 as MGHRA and CDR2 as YSYEKL. V lost 4 bases and J 4 bases, leaving 13 bases between the germline ends. The CDR3 is 14 residues long. CDR3 coding DNA: TGCGCCAGCAGCCGGATCGGGACAAGCACTGAAGCTTTCTTT. It yields the protein CASSRIGTSTEAFF.

The V gene is TRBV6-5, the J gene TRBJ1-5, with 7 bases fitting TRBD1. CDR1 and CDR2 from the germline V gene are MNHEY and SVGAGI. The CDR3 is 14 residues long. The V segment lost 6 bases and the J segment 2 bases; nucleotides outside the gene matches: 4. Here the CDR3 DNA reads TGTGCCAGCAGAATAACAGGGGGCAATCAGCCCCAGCATTTT. This sequence encodes CASRITGGNQPQHF.